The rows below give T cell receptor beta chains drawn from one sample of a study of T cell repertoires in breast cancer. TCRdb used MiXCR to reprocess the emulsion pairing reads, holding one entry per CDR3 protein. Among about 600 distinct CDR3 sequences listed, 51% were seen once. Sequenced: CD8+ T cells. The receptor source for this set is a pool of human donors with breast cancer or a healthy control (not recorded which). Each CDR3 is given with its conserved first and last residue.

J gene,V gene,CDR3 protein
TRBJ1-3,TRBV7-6,CASSFLGQPSGNTIYF
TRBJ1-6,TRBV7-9,CASSQDRAGNSPLHF
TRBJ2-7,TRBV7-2,CASRTPGSYEKYF
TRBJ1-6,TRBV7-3,CASSVAEGGNSLRHF
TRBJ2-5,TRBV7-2,CASSSSLSAGETQYF
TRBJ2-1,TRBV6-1,CARNGRERNKEQFF
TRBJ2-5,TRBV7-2,CASSRKWGEETQYF
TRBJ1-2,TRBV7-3,CASLSNGGYFYTF
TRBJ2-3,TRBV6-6,CASRLGTSGMGTDTQYF
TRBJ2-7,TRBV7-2,CASSPPGAEFHEQYF
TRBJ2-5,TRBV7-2,CASSFLVQETQYF
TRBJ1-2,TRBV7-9,CASSLYMGQNYGYTF
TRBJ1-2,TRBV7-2,CASRLRGSNYGYTF
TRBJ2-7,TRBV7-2,CASSFWRGANWNEQYF
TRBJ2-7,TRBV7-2,CASSSRALYEQYF
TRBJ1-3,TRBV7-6,CASSLGIGTLSGNTRYF
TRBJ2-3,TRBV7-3,CASRRDFNTDTQYF
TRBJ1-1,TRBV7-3,CASSLTGGMNTEAFF
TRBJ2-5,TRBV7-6,CASSKIIGARGGQEYF
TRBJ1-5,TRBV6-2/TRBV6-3,CASSESQEQPQHF
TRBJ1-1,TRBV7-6,CARRSGRSTAAFF
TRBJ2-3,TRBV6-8,CASTKGRQGSDTQYF
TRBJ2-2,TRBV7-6,CASSLAGNIGELFF
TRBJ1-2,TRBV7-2,CASSFQGSYGYTF
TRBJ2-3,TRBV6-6,CASSYSGQGYTDTQYF
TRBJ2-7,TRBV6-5,CASSYWTGGYEQYF
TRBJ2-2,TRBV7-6,CASSLGGRTGELFF
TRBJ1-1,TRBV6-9,CASSYGVEGGTEAFF
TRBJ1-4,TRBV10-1,CASSADMSELFF
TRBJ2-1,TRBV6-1,CASNGRDISNEKLF
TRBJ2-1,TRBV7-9,CASSDNEQFF
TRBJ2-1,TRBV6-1,CANNGRAISNEQLF
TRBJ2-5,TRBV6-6,CASSYSEGPEDF
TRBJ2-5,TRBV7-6,CASSSRPETQYF
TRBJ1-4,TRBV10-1,CASSVDRGELFF
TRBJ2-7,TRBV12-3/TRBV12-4,CASTPDRVGEQYF
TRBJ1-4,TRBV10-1,CASRADRAELFF
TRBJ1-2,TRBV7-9,CASSLRQGVNYGYTF
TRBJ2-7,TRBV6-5,CASTAGQSSYEQYF
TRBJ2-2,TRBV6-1,CASYVGRGAGWNTGELFF
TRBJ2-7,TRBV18,CASSPPGSSGTTEQYF
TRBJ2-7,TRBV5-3,CASSPGLAPREQYF
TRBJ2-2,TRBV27,CASRTQGNTGELFF
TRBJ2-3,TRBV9,CASSVSLRGAEPSTDTQYF
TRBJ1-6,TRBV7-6,CASSSTGESPLHF
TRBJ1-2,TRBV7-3,CASSFTGGSGYTF
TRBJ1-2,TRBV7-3,CAILLNGGYFYTF
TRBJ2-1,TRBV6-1,CASNGRARNKEQFF
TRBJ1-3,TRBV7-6,CASSLGIGTLSGNTIYF
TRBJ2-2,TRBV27,CASRTQGNAGELFF
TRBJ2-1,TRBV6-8,CASSYSDYNEQFF
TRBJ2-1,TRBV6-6,CAISSLGNEQFF
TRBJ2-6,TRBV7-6,CASSPDSGANVLTF
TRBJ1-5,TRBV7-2,CASSLLGLGAGNQSQHF
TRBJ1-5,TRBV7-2,CASSTDRGNQPQHF
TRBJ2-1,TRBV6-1,CASSEAETGAYNEQFF
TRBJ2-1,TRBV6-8,CASSYAGGAGGEQFF
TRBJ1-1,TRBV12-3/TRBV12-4,CASSQNTGAGTEAFF
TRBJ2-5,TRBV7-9,CATGGLAYQETQYF
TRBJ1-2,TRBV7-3,CASSLTVGYGYTF